This T cell receptor beta chain was observed in a study of cytomegalovirus exposure and HLA in healthy donors. About the study: Among the approximately 370 donors who were genotyped, around 77% fell in the genetic ancestry cluster that is associated with self-reported Caucasian donors.

Only a few counts were recorded for this clone. The antigen is unknown. Both 60 Vbeta primers and 13 Jbeta primers went into the PCR. Profiling relied on immunoSEQ multiplex PCR, and the TCRdb table lists in-frame clones only, not all of them. The data contain 150,000 to 200,000 clones, more than 9.5% of them seen just once; the ten biggest clones take up 7.8%. Study outcomes and limitations: Many donors shared some public TCRs, even though most TCR sequences were rare. In vitro, three CMV-associated chains proved specific for CMV antigens.

Germline V lookup: CDR1 LNHDA, CDR2 SQIVND (reference sequence). The CDR3 has 12 residues. The V and J ends lost 10 bases and 2 bases respectively, with 12 bases between them. The receptor comes from a man between 45 and 60 years old in good health and CMV-seropositive. The chain recombines TRBV19 with TRBJ2-7; D gene unclear. The sequencing input was PBMCs. CDR3 in DNA: TGTGCCACCACCTCCCCAGCCTACGAGCAGTACTTC. As protein: CATTSPAYEQYF. The whole variable domain, remainder taken from reference TRBV19 and TRBJ2-7, is DGGITQSPKYLFRKEGQNVTLSCEQNLNHDAMYWYRQDPGQGLRLIYYSQIVNDFQKGDIAEGYSVSREKKESFPLTVTSAQKNPTAFYLCATTSPAYEQYFGPGTRLTVT.